This T cell receptor (beta chain) is drawn from a study of blood T cell repertoires in COVID-19. Study as a whole: Researchers got acute and convalescent COVID-19 samples from the United States, Italy and Spain.

V lost 8 bases, J lost 4 bases, and 14 bases lay in between. Germline V CDR1 and CDR2: SEHNR, FQNEAQ (reference sequence). CDR3 size: 13 residues. Participants were placed into cohorts based on the clinical history they reported. As handled by the study authors: Reference gene primer amplification gave estimated nucleated cell counts. Clones were sequenced by immunoSEQ multiplex PCR, and TCRdb holds only the in-frame ones, with some missing. V, J and clone size are those of that table, while D and trimming were read from the DNA. The sample has 200,000 or so clones, 86% seen once. Sequenced material: PBMCs or T cells enriched from blood (not recorded which). J is TRBJ1-1 and V is TRBV7-9, with D unresolved. This clonotype was obtained from a woman in her forties with acute COVID-19. CDR3 DNA: TGTGCCAGCGGAGCAGGTCGGGGCACTGAAGCTTTCTTT. It translates to CASGAGRGTEAFF.